This T cell receptor (beta chain) was captured in a study of T-cell reconstitution after alpha-beta-depleted transplantation in children. There are many counts of this clonotype. Preparation of the TCRbeta library was carried out with unique molecular identifiers. TCRdb analysed the PCR reads with MiXCR anew, one entry per CDR3 protein. The sample contains 490,000 or so distinct CDR3 sequences, about 10% of which appear only once. Germline-derived CDR1 and CDR2 are SNHLY and FYNNEI. The V and J ends lost 3 bases and 7 bases respectively, with 13 bases between them. This CDR3 has 14 residues. Sequencing used PBMCs, obtained before TCRalphabeta/CD19-depleted stem cell transplant. The clonotype originates from a child aged 2 to 10 with inherited bone marrow failure, due to receive a stem cell transplant. V and J are TRBV2 and TRBJ1-5; no definite D call. CDR3 coding DNA: TGTGCCAGCAGTGACGAAGGCCGCTTACAGCCCCAGCATTTT. Encoded protein: CASSDEGRLQPQHF.